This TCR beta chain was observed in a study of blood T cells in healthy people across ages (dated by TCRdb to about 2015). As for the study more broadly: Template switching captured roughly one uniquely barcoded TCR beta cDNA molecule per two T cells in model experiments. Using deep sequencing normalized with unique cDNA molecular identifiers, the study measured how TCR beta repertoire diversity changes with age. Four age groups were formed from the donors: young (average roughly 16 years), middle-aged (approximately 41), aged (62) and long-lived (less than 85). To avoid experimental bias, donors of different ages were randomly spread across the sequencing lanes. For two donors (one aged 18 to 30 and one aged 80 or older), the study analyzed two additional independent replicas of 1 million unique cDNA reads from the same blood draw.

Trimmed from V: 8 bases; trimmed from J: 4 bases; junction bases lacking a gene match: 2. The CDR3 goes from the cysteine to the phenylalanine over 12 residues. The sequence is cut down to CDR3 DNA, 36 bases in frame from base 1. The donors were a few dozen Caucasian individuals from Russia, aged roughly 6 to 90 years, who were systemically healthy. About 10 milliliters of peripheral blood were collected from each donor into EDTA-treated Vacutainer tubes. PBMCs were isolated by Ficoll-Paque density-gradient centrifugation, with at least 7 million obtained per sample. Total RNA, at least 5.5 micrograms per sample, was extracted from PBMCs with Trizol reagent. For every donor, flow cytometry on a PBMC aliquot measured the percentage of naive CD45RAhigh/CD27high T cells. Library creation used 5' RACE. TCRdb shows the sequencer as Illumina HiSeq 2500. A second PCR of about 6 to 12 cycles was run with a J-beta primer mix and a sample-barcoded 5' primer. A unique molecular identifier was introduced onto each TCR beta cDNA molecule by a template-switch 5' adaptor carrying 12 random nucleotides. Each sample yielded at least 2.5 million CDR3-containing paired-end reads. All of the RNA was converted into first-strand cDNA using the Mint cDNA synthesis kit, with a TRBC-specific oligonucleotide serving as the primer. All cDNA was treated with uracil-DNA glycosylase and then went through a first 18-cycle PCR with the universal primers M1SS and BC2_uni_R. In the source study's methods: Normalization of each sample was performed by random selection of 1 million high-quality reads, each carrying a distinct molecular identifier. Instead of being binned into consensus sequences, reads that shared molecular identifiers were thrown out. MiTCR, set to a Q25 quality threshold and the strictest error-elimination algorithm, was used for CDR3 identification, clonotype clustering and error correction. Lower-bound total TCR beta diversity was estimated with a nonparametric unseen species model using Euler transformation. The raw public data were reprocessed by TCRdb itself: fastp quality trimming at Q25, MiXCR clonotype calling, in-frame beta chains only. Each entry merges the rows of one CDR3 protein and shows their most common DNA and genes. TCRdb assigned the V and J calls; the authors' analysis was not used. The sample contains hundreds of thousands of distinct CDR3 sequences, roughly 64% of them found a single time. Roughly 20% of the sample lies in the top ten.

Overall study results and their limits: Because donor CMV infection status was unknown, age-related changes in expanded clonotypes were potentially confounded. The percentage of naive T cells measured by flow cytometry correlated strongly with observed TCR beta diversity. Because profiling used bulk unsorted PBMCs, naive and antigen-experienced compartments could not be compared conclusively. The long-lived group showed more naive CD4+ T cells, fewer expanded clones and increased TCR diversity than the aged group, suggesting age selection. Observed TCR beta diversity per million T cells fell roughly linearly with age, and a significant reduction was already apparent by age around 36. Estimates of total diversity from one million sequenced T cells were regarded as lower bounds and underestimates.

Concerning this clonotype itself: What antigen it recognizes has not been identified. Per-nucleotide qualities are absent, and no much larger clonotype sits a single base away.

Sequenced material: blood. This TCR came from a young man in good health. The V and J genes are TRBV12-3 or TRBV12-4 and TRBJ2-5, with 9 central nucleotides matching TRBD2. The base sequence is TGTGCCAGCGGCGGGGGGGCAGAGACCCAGTACTTC. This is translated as CASGGGAETQYF.